Sequencing of this T cell receptor beta chain was carried out in a study of shared clonotypes between healthy human individuals (TCRdb year 2020). About the study as a whole: A couple of women and a few men aged 18 to 49 years were included in the cohort. Blood TCR repertoires of four to six healthy adults were deeply sequenced to estimate repertoire size and the extent of clonotype sharing between individuals. For each donor, three plates each were used for CD4 naive and CD4 memory, two plates were used for CD8 naive, and one plate was used for CD8 memory. Each donor's leukapheresis produced roughly between about 0.8 and 10 billion PBMCs. Different laboratories and diverse techniques were used to prepare libraries and sequence TCR repertoires, to increase sequencing depth and limit assay-specific biases.

What the work shows at the level of the full study, not this receptor alone: Even with the large sequencing depth, rarefaction of the sorted-subset datasets indicated that sequencing was incomplete. Across a few donors, roughly 5% of naive CD4, approximately 3.6% of naive CD8, 2.3% of memory CD4, and about 0.44% of memory CD8 clonotypes were shared. The small number of donors limited the genetic and exposure-history diversity represented. Naive subsets generally had larger estimated clonotype richness than memory subsets did. Only blood was sampled, and tissue TCR repertoires likely differ from those in blood. Pairwise subsampling indicated that sequencing depth was expected to affect the degree of clonotype sharing among donors. Compared with non-shared clonotypes, clonotypes shared by all four sorted-subset donors had higher generation probabilities.

CD8 naive samples were obtained by positive selection for CCR7 among CD45RO-negative cells, yielding a CD45RA+CCR7+ population from which TemRA cells were excluded. The donors were healthy, HIV-negative adults with no recently reported acute infections or vaccinations. Only Caucasian adults living in Nashville, Tennessee, USA were represented among the donors. After blood collection by leukapheresis, PBMCs were isolated using Ficoll-Histopaque density gradient centrifugation and then cryopreserved in the vapor phase of liquid nitrogen. Purity and quantity of every magnetically sorted T cell population were checked by analytical flow cytometry. From each sorted fraction, genomic DNA was isolated and quantified by UV absorbance on a Nanodrop 2000c. A note on this clone: Its antigen remains undetermined. There are no base qualities to consult, and no much larger clone falls within one base.

Compared with germline, V lacks 2 bases and J lacks 0 bases; bases without a gene match: 3. For CDR1 and CDR2, the germline V gene lists SGHDN and FVKESK. From the cysteine through the phenylalanine, the CDR3 covers 15 amino acids. The sequence is cut down to CDR3 DNA, 45 bases in frame from base 1. Using the deep immunoSEQ assay, TCR CDR3 regions were amplified from genomic DNA by multiplex PCR. Genomic DNA extracted from each cell subset was distributed evenly over all wells of several immunoSEQ 96-well plates, and each plate served as one replicate. For sorted subsets, about 0.2 ug genomic DNA, equal to approximately 30,000 T cell genomes, was loaded into each replicate PCR. The purified libraries were quantified using a Qubit 3.0 fluorometer, sized with a Bioanalyzer 2100, and then quantified again using the KAPA Library Quantification kit. Every immunoSEQ 96-well plate was sequenced on a separate single-read 150-cycle Illumina NextSeq 550 flow cell. Under the source paper's analysis protocol: The immunoSEQ output contained only junctional sequences without quality scores, so filtering could not match that applied to full-length reads. Sequences were annotated with PyIR, a Python wrapper for IgBLAST v1.9, and V/J genes and CDR3 were assigned using IMGT germline references. Reads with weak V/J assignments (E-value above 1e-6), missing CDR3, stop codons, out-of-frame junctions, or ambiguous translated residues were removed. V3J clonotypes were defined by identical inferred V gene, J gene, and CDR3 amino acid sequence. The percentage overlap between two repertoires was calculated by dividing the number of shared unique clonotypes by the size of the smaller repertoire. RTK rarefaction, the Chao1 estimator, and Recon v2.1 estimates of unobserved clonotypes were used to assess repertoire richness. For all TCRbeta clonotypes obtained by the gDNA method from a handful of donors, generation probabilities were computed with OLGA. The clones in this table, taken by TCRdb from immuneACCESS, are in-frame only. Not every clone is retained; where verified, under half of the shortfall comes from an unresolved V gene, and the cause of the rest is unknown. V and J calls and clone size are copied from that table; D and trimming were computed from the DNA. The sample contains roughly 850,000 clones, 95% to 97% of them found a single time. Jointly, the top ten make up over 0.2% of the sample.

Sample: naive CD8+ T cells sorted from blood. The sample's cell subset or site, from its label and the paper: CD45RA+CCR7+. The rearrangement combines TRBV14 with TRBJ1-2; 7 central bases correspond to TRBD1. The source of this sequence is a man aged 30 to 45 in good health. The CDR3 is CASSQTTGSNYGYTF. The sequenced DNA is TGTGCCAGCAGCCAAACGACAGGGTCTAACTATGGCTACACCTTC.